The source of this T cell receptor (beta chain) is a study of cytomegalovirus exposure and HLA in healthy donors. Study-wide results and limits: Per a later analysis, about 17,000 TCR beta sequences showed association with HLA alleles at 0.05 false discovery rate.

This clone was found once. No antigen is known for it. CDR3 size: 13 residues. Germline CDR1 is LNHDA and CDR2 is SQIVND (reference sequence). Trimming shortened V by 2 bases and J by 2 bases, and 6 bases separated the two germline ends. PCR employed 60 Vbeta and 13 Jbeta primers. Only in-frame clones appear in the TCRdb table, and some are missing; sequencing was by immunoSEQ multiplex PCR. The data show about 120,000 clones, 75% to 85% seen once. Sequencing input: PBMCs. This clonotype originated in a female donor in good health and CMV-seropositive. The V gene is TRBV19, the J gene TRBJ2-5; TRBD2 might be the D (5 bases). This CDR3 reads CASSIREQETQYF. The CDR3 nucleotides are TGTGCCAGTAGTATAAGGGAGCAAGAGACCCAGTACTTC.